These T cell receptor beta chains were read from a single sample in a study of molecular identifiers for immune sequencing clone quantification. TCRdb independently ran MiXCR on the PCR reads; one entry per CDR3 protein. Of 400,000 to 600,000 distinct CDR3 sequences in the sample, roughly 25% were seen once. Sequencing was done on a sample of naive CD8+ T cells from blood, with Jurkat cell RNA spiked in. The receptors here all came from a human donor in good health. Some libraries in this study had Jurkat cell RNA spiked in. Each CDR3 is given with its conserved first and last residue. The D gene is left open where the match is weak. Some rows have no size entry. The others give once, few or many, or a class for an expanded clone.

j_gene: TRBJ2-1; v_gene: TRBV9; d_gene: TRBD2; abundance: few; CDR3nt: TGTGCCAGCGGGGCGGGGGGGGTTTACAATGAGCAGTTCTTC; CDR3aa: CASGAGGVYNEQFF
j_gene: TRBJ2-3; v_gene: TRBV28; d_gene: -; abundance: many; CDR3nt: TGTGCCAGCAACCTGGGCGCGCGGGCGATCACAGATACGCAGTATTTT; CDR3aa: CASNLGARAITDTQYF
j_gene: TRBJ2-5; v_gene: TRBV7-9; d_gene: -; abundance: many; CDR3nt: TGTGCCAGCATCCACCAAGAGACCCAGTACTTC; CDR3aa: CASIHQETQYF
j_gene: TRBJ2-1; v_gene: TRBV7-7; d_gene: TRBD1; abundance: few; CDR3nt: TGTGCCAGCAGCTATTCCCCAGGGGGCCTTTTAAATGAGCAGTTCTTC; CDR3aa: CASSYSPGGLLNEQFF
j_gene: TRBJ2-3; v_gene: TRBV29-1; d_gene: TRBD2; abundance: many; CDR3nt: TGCAGCGTTGGCGGACTAGCAGCACCCACAGATACGCAGTATTTT; CDR3aa: CSVGGLAAPTDTQYF
j_gene: TRBJ2-3; v_gene: TRBV4-1; d_gene: -; abundance: few; CDR3nt: TGCGCCAGCAGCCAAGAGGATGGGACAGATACGCAGTATTTT; CDR3aa: CASSQEDGTDTQYF
j_gene: TRBJ2-1; v_gene: TRBV27; d_gene: -; abundance: -; CDR3nt: TGTGCCAGCTCGACTGGGGGTAAGCAGTTCTTC; CDR3aa: CASSTGGKQFF
j_gene: TRBJ1-6; v_gene: TRBV20-1; d_gene: TRBD1; abundance: -; CDR3nt: TGCAGTGCCCTTGGACAGGGACTTTCACCCCTCCACTTT; CDR3aa: CSALGQGLSPLHF
j_gene: TRBJ2-3; v_gene: TRBV6-2/TRBV6-3; d_gene: -; abundance: many; CDR3nt: TGTGCCAGCAGTTACGGATCGCGGGAGCAGTATTTT; CDR3aa: CASSYGSREQYF
j_gene: TRBJ1-1; v_gene: TRBV7-9; d_gene: -; abundance: -; CDR3nt: TGTGCCAGCAGCTTTACTAACACTGAAGCTTTCTTT; CDR3aa: CASSFTNTEAFF
j_gene: TRBJ2-7; v_gene: TRBV12-3/TRBV12-4; d_gene: -; abundance: many; CDR3nt: TGTGCCAGCAGTTCCGGCGGTCACATGCGCGAGCAGTACTTC; CDR3aa: CASSSGGHMREQYF
j_gene: TRBJ2-7; v_gene: TRBV27; d_gene: -; abundance: -; CDR3nt: TGTGCCAGCAGTTATAAGGGACTCCTCTCCTACGAGCAGTACTTC; CDR3aa: CASSYKGLLSYEQYF
j_gene: TRBJ1-1; v_gene: TRBV12-5; d_gene: -; abundance: few; CDR3nt: TGTGCTAGTGGTCAATTCCAGACAGCGAACACTGAAGCTTTCTTT; CDR3aa: CASGQFQTANTEAFF
j_gene: TRBJ1-1; v_gene: TRBV9; d_gene: TRBD1; abundance: -; CDR3nt: TGTGCCAGCAGCGCCGGGACAGGCTCGGAGGAAGCTTCCTTT; CDR3aa: CASSAGTGSEEASF
j_gene: TRBJ2-7; v_gene: TRBV7-2; d_gene: TRBD2; abundance: -; CDR3nt: TGTGCCAGCAGCTTAGTAGCGGGAGGAACCTACGAGCAGTACTTC; CDR3aa: CASSLVAGGTYEQYF
j_gene: TRBJ1-1; v_gene: TRBV29-1; d_gene: -; abundance: many; CDR3nt: TGCAGCGTTGAGTTGGGATTAGGGAGCGGTGAAGCTTTCTTT; CDR3aa: CSVELGLGSGEAFF
j_gene: TRBJ1-1; v_gene: TRBV28; d_gene: TRBD1; abundance: -; CDR3nt: TGTGCCAGCAGTTACAGGGGGGGAAGGACTGAAGCTATCTTT; CDR3aa: CASSYRGGRTEAIF
j_gene: TRBJ1-5; v_gene: TRBV25-1; d_gene: -; abundance: few; CDR3nt: TGTGCCAGCAGTGCCCGGTGGGGCAATCAGCCCCAGCATTTT; CDR3aa: CASSARWGNQPQHF
j_gene: TRBJ2-3; v_gene: TRBV7-9; d_gene: TRBD2; abundance: many; CDR3nt: TGTGCCAGCAGCCCCCTAGCGGGAGGGGTTGCAGATACGCAGTATTTT; CDR3aa: CASSPLAGGVADTQYF
j_gene: TRBJ2-1; v_gene: TRBV5-1; d_gene: TRBD2; abundance: -; CDR3nt: TGCGCCAGCAGCTTGGTGACTAGCAGTGAGCAGTTCTTC; CDR3aa: CASSLVTSSEQFF
j_gene: TRBJ1-5; v_gene: TRBV19; d_gene: -; abundance: few; CDR3nt: TGTGCCAGTAGTTTCGGTGGGGCTAACAATCAGCCCCAGCATTTT; CDR3aa: CASSFGGANNQPQHF
j_gene: TRBJ1-4; v_gene: TRBV11-2; d_gene: -; abundance: few; CDR3nt: TGTGCCAGCAGCTTAGATTACGGGGTTAGCGAAAAACTGTTTTTT; CDR3aa: CASSLDYGVSEKLFF
j_gene: TRBJ2-7; v_gene: TRBV27; d_gene: -; abundance: -; CDR3nt: TGTGCCAGCAGTTTATCCCTCGAGGCGGCCCTCGAGCAGTACTTC; CDR3aa: CASSLSLEAALEQYF
j_gene: TRBJ2-5; v_gene: TRBV28; d_gene: -; abundance: -; CDR3nt: TGTGCCAGCAGTCCGACATCAGGGGTTTTGGAGACCCAGTACTTC; CDR3aa: CASSPTSGVLETQYF
j_gene: TRBJ2-7; v_gene: TRBV7-3; d_gene: TRBD2; abundance: -; CDR3nt: TGTGCCAGCAGCTTAGCGGGAGGGTACAATGAGCAGTACTTC; CDR3aa: CASSLAGGYNEQYF
j_gene: TRBJ1-4; v_gene: TRBV6-5; d_gene: TRBD1; abundance: -; CDR3nt: TGTGCCAGCAGTCCCAGGGCAGGGGGTAGCGAAAAACTGTTTTTT; CDR3aa: CASSPRAGGSEKLFF
j_gene: TRBJ2-7; v_gene: TRBV7-9; d_gene: -; abundance: few; CDR3nt: TGTGCCAGCAGCTTAGTTTCCCACGAGCAGTACTTC; CDR3aa: CASSLVSHEQYF
j_gene: TRBJ2-3; v_gene: TRBV7-9; d_gene: TRBD2; abundance: many; CDR3nt: TGTGCCAGCAGCTTACTTAAGCGGGGGGCTACAGATACGCAGTATTTT; CDR3aa: CASSLLKRGATDTQYF
j_gene: TRBJ2-7; v_gene: TRBV27; d_gene: TRBD2; abundance: -; CDR3nt: TGTGCCAGCAGTTTTCTAAGGTCCCTTAGCGGGAGACCGGACGAGCAGTACTTC; CDR3aa: CASSFLRSLSGRPDEQYF
j_gene: TRBJ1-5; v_gene: TRBV7-9; d_gene: TRBD1; abundance: many; CDR3nt: TGTGCCAGCAGCTTGTCCGGGACAGTTACCAATCAGCCCCAGCATTTT; CDR3aa: CASSLSGTVTNQPQHF
j_gene: TRBJ2-1; v_gene: TRBV29-1; d_gene: TRBD2; abundance: many; CDR3nt: TGCAGCGTTGAAGGAGCGGGAGGGCCTTTAGATGAGCAGTTCTTC; CDR3aa: CSVEGAGGPLDEQFF
j_gene: TRBJ1-2; v_gene: TRBV29-1; d_gene: TRBD1; abundance: -; CDR3nt: TGCAGCGTCCATTCGTGGGCCGGGACAGGGTCGTTCTATGGCTACACCTTC; CDR3aa: CSVHSWAGTGSFYGYTF
j_gene: TRBJ2-7; v_gene: TRBV6-6; d_gene: -; abundance: few; CDR3nt: TGTGCCAGCAGTTATTCCCTCTCCTACGAGCAGTACTTC; CDR3aa: CASSYSLSYEQYF
j_gene: TRBJ2-1; v_gene: TRBV25-1; d_gene: -; abundance: few; CDR3nt: TGTGCCAGCAGTGGTCGCTGGGGTGGGGATGAGCAGTTCTTC; CDR3aa: CASSGRWGGDEQFF
j_gene: TRBJ1-3; v_gene: TRBV28; d_gene: TRBD1; abundance: many; CDR3nt: TGTGCCAGCAGTTCCCCGGACAGGGTAAAGGCTGGAAACACCATATATTTT; CDR3aa: CASSSPDRVKAGNTIYF
j_gene: TRBJ2-7; v_gene: TRBV20-1; d_gene: -; abundance: many; CDR3nt: TGCAGTGCCAGTGACACTGTCTACGAGCAGTACTTC; CDR3aa: CSASDTVYEQYF
j_gene: TRBJ1-4; v_gene: TRBV23-1; d_gene: -; abundance: -; CDR3nt: TGCGCCAGCAGTCAATCAGTGGACGGTTCCTGGAATGAAAAACTGTTTTTT; CDR3aa: CASSQSVDGSWNEKLFF
j_gene: TRBJ2-2; v_gene: TRBV20-1; d_gene: -; abundance: many; CDR3nt: TGCAGTGCTAGCGGAGTGAACACCGGGGAGCTGTTTTTT; CDR3aa: CSASGVNTGELFF
j_gene: TRBJ2-7; v_gene: TRBV5-1; d_gene: TRBD2; abundance: few; CDR3nt: TGCGCCAGCAGCACATCGGGACTAGCGCCCGTTCTAGCCGAGCAGTACTTC; CDR3aa: CASSTSGLAPVLAEQYF
j_gene: TRBJ2-1; v_gene: TRBV5-6; d_gene: -; abundance: -; CDR3nt: TGTGCCAGCAGCTTGGCCTCAGCTAGCAAGTCCTACAATGAGCAGTTCTTC; CDR3aa: CASSLASASKSYNEQFF
j_gene: TRBJ2-4; v_gene: TRBV7-9; d_gene: -; abundance: -; CDR3nt: TGTGGCAGCAGTTACTCAACCGGGACATCTAAAAACATTCAGTACTTC; CDR3aa: CGSSYSTGTSKNIQYF
j_gene: TRBJ2-3; v_gene: TRBV5-8; d_gene: TRBD1; abundance: -; CDR3nt: TGTGCCAGCAGTTCCGGGACAGGGTATTCGGCGACGAGCACAGATACGCAGTATTTT; CDR3aa: CASSSGTGYSATSTDTQYF
j_gene: TRBJ2-7; v_gene: TRBV6-5; d_gene: TRBD2; abundance: many; CDR3nt: TGTGCCAGCAGTGCCTTCGGGAGGGTCTACGAGCAGTACTTC; CDR3aa: CASSAFGRVYEQYF
j_gene: TRBJ1-4; v_gene: TRBV28; d_gene: -; abundance: -; CDR3nt: TGTGCCAACAGGGCTTTGGTGGGGATCCCTTCAGAAAAACTGTTTTTT; CDR3aa: CANRALVGIPSEKLFF
j_gene: TRBJ2-7; v_gene: TRBV7-9; d_gene: TRBD2; abundance: once; CDR3nt: TGTGCCAGCAGCTCGAAGGGGACTAGCGGTAAATCCTACGAGCGGTACTTC; CDR3aa: CASSSKGTSGKSYERYF
j_gene: TRBJ1-4; v_gene: TRBV12-3/TRBV12-4; d_gene: -; abundance: few; CDR3nt: TGTGCCAGCAGTTTAAGCGGGGATGGAGAAAAACTGTTTTTT; CDR3aa: CASSLSGDGEKLFF
j_gene: TRBJ2-5; v_gene: TRBV29-1; d_gene: -; abundance: many; CDR3nt: TGCAGCGCCGAAGACACAGCTTACACTCAAGAGACCCAGTACTTC; CDR3aa: CSAEDTAYTQETQYF
j_gene: TRBJ1-1; v_gene: TRBV11-3; d_gene: -; abundance: few; CDR3nt: TGTGCCAGCAGCTCTCCGAGTCAACCTGAAGCTTTCTTT; CDR3aa: CASSSPSQPEAFF
j_gene: TRBJ2-7; v_gene: TRBV28; d_gene: TRBD2; abundance: few; CDR3nt: TGTGCCAGCAGTTCCCCACGGACTAGCGGGGTGGGGACCTACGAGCAGTACTTC; CDR3aa: CASSSPRTSGVGTYEQYF
j_gene: TRBJ2-5; v_gene: TRBV12-3/TRBV12-4; d_gene: -; abundance: -; CDR3nt: TGTGCCAGCAGTTTCGAATACAGTCTGCAAGAGACCCAGTACTTC; CDR3aa: CASSFEYSLQETQYF
j_gene: TRBJ1-1; v_gene: TRBV28; d_gene: -; abundance: -; CDR3nt: TGTGCCAGCAGTTACGGGATTATGAACACTGAAGCTTTCTTT; CDR3aa: CASSYGIMNTEAFF